This TCR beta chain is from a study of blood T cell repertoires in COVID-19 (dated by TCRdb to 2018 to 2021). General notes on the study: Collaborator samples came from the United States, Italy and Spain and covered acute and convalescent phases of COVID-19. The material from the prospective study consisted of cDNA or gDNA derived from T cells, B-cell-depleted T cells, or PBMCs. The dataset comprised deeply sampled blood TCRbeta repertoires from subjects exposed to, actively infected with, or recovered from COVID-19. The repertoires were released in a freely available public database meant as a resource for research on the immune response to SARS-CoV-2. The samples were drawn from the first 160 participants of the ongoing ImmuneRACE study and from 1,254 subjects provided by 6 global collaborators. A de-identified subject ID, COVID-19 status, age in years and sex were almost always included in the sample metadata. Where HLA class I and class II types were available, the types were taken from metadata supplied by the sample provider, not from assay-based typing.

The CDR3 sequence holds 20 residues, the cysteine and phenylalanine included. Only CDR3 DNA is held: 60 bases, read in frame from base 1. The germline V gene (reference sequence) supplies CDR1 MNHEY and CDR2 SMNVEV. V loses 0 bases at its end and J loses 8 bases; junction bases beyond the gene matches: 14. In the prospective study, participants were roughly 18 to 89 years old, resided in fewer than 25 geographic areas of the United States, and were enrolled through a virtual design. In the prospective study, cohorts were assigned on the basis of participant-reported clinical history obtained from a screening survey and a study questionnaire. Mobile phlebotomists in the prospective study collected whole blood, serum and a nasopharyngeal or oropharyngeal swab from every participant. Prospective study participants could optionally give additional blood draws and questionnaires over an approximately two-month period. Prospective study blood samples were shipped either frozen or at room temperature before DNA extraction.

TCRbeta CDR3 regions were amplified from genomic DNA by means of the immunoSEQ Assay, a bias-controlled multiplex PCR. As for how the authors treated the data: Nucleated cell counts per sample were estimated from amplification of reference gene primers within the assay. Sequence reads were collapsed and filtered to measure the absolute abundance of every unique TCRbeta CDR3 rearrangement. For each sample, productive Simpson clonality was calculated as the square root of Simpson's diversity index over productive rearrangements. Here the immuneACCESS table is served through TCRdb, limited to in-frame sequences with V and J called. Missing clones are a known gap in these copies; in checked studies unresolved V genes cover under half, and the rest lacks a known reason. V and J calls and clone size are copied from that table; D and trimming were computed from the DNA. The sample table records about 180,000 clones; roughly nine tenths of these occur just once. Around 2.3% of the sample belongs to the ten largest clones.

The paper's findings and limits, for the study overall: How much clinical and demographic metadata was included differed by source and by participant, and the metadata was provided uncurated.

Of note for this clone: What this receptor recognizes is not known. Base quality data are lacking; no much larger clone is found one base away.

This chain is built from TRBV27 and TRBJ2-2; TRBD2 aligns with 14 central bases. This clonotype was sampled from a woman between 35 and 50 years old with acute COVID-19. Sample: PBMCs or T cells enriched from blood (not recorded which). CDR3 protein: CASSLSTEGPGLAGAGELFF. The nucleotide sequence is given as TGTGCCAGCAGTTTATCGACAGAAGGTCCGGGACTAGCGGGAGCTGGGGAGCTGTTTTTT.